This T cell receptor beta chain comes out of a study of cytomegalovirus exposure and HLA in healthy donors. General observations from the study: In a later analysis, at a false discovery rate of 0.05, some 17,000 TCR beta sequences were associated with HLA alleles. DRB1 had the most TCR associations and HLA-C the fewest, a later analysis found, with rates varying by HLA locus.

On this clone: Its antigen remains unknown.

PCR primers comprised 60 Vbeta and 13 Jbeta primers. Original processing methods: Among the unique TCR beta chains that a later analysis counted, about 81 million in all, roughly 9.9 million were shared. Assay: immunoSEQ multiplex PCR; the TCRdb copy retains only in-frame clones and omits some. That table supplies the V and J calls and clone size; D and trimming were determined from the DNA. The sample has some 200,000 clones; over 70% are singletons. The CDR3 extends over 14 amino acids. Trimming took 1 base from V and 4 from J; bases not matched to a gene: 1. Germline-derived CDR1 and CDR2 are SGHTA and FQGNSA.

The V gene is TRBV7-2, the J gene TRBJ1-5, with TRBD1 matching 7 bases. This receptor was obtained from a boy aged 2-15 years in good health and CMV-seronegative. The sample was PBMCs. The CDR3: CASSLDRGNQPQHF. CDR3 nucleotide sequence: TGTGCCAGCAGCTTAGACAGGGGAAATCAGCCCCAGCATTTT. Combining the CDR3 with reference TRBV7-2 and TRBJ1-5 gives the whole variable domain GAGVSQSPSNKVTEKGKDVELRCDPISGHTALYWYRQSLGQGLEFLIYFQGNSAPDKSGLPSDRFSAERTGGSVSTLTIQRTQQEDSAVYLCASSLDRGNQPQHFGDGTRLSIL.